The text below deals with one T cell receptor beta chain. The antigen remains unidentified. The J segment lost 2 bases and the V segment lost 5 bases, leaving 7 bases of the junction unmatched. Germline-derived CDR1 and CDR2 are LNHDA and SQIVND (reference sequence). CDR3 size: 15 residues. The data are from a study of T cell responses to AZD1222 COVID-19 vaccine. Study-wide background: Whether given at about 4 or about 12 weeks, second doses were pooled.

TCRdb keeps only in-frame clones here, not all; method: immunoSEQ multiplex PCR. Here the sample spans some 95,000 clones, roughly 91% being singletons. Overall study results and limits: Reportedly, close to half of spike-specific TCRs are directed against unmutated variant regions. Donors were largely white British and mainly female; clonal diversity was possibly underestimated. Spike-spanning, vaccine-associated CD4 TCRs were dominant at 160-218 and 743-854.

The chain carries TRBV19 and TRBJ1-1; 8 nucleotides align to TRBD1. Material: peripheral blood, obtained on day 0 of AZD1222 vaccination. The TCR was taken from an adult in good health. CDR3 amino acids: CASSDDRGRNTEAFF. In nucleotides, the CDR3 is TGTGCCAGTAGTGACGACAGGGGCCGCAACACTGAAGCTTTCTTT.